This TCR beta chain was retrieved from a study of T cell responses to AZD1222 COVID-19 vaccine. Generated by immunoSEQ multiplex PCR, the TCRdb table keeps only in-frame clones and is missing some. The sample shows some 120,000 clones, 85% to 90% of them seen only once. Trimming took 6 bases from V and 2 from J, leaving 17 bases between them. CDR3 size: 15 residues. CDR1 MRHNA and CDR2 SNTAGT come from the germline V gene. A note on this clone: Its antigen is currently unknown.

Study outcomes and limitations: The study identified only six AZD1222 recipients as seropositive at baseline. Repertoires were sampled only after the peak T cell response.

The V and J genes are TRBV6-4 and TRBJ2-7; tentatively, D is TRBD1 (6 bases). Sequenced material: peripheral blood, taken on day 0 of AZD1222 vaccination. The receptor was derived from an adult in good health. CDR3 residues: CASSREETGTYEQYF. CDR3 in DNA: TGTGCCAGCAGCCGAGAGGAGACAGGAACCTACGAGCAGTACTTC.